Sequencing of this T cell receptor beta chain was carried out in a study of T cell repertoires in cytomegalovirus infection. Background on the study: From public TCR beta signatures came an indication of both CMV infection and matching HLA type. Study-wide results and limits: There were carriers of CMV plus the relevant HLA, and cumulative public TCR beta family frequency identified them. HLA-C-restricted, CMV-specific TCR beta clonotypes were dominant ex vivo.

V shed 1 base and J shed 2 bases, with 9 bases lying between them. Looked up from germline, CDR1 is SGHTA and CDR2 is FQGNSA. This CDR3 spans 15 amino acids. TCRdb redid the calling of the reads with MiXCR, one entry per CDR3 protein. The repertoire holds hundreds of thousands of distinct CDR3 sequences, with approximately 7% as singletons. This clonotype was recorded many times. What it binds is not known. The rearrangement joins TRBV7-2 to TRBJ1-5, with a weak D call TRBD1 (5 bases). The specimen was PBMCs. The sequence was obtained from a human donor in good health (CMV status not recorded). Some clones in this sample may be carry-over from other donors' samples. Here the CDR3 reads CASSLGRDRNQPQHF. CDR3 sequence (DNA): TGTGCCAGCAGCTTAGGAAGGGACCGCAATCAGCCCCAGCATTTT.